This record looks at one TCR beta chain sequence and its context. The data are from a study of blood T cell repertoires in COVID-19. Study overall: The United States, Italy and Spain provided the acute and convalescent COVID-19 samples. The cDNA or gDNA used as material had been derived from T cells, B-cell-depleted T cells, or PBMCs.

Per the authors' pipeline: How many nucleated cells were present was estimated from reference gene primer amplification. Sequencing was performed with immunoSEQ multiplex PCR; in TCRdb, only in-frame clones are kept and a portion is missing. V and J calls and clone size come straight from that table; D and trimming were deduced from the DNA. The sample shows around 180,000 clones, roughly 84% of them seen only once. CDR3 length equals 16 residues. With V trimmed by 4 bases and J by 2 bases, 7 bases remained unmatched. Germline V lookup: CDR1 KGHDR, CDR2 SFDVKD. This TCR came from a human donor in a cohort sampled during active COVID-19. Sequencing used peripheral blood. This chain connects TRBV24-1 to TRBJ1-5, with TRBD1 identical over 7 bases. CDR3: CATSDSTGARNQPQHF. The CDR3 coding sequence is TGTGCCACCAGTGACTCTACAGGGGCCCGCAATCAGCCCCAGCATTTT.